This T cell receptor beta chain was obtained from a study of shared clonotypes between healthy human individuals. Whole-study findings and limits: Clonotype sharing among donors likely depends on sequencing depth.

Regarding this clone: Its antigen remains unidentified.

Sequencing used immunoSEQ multiplex PCR; TCRdb keeps in-frame clones, though not all of them. Of about 490,000 clones in the sample, more than 65% were seen once. The CDR3 runs 15 residues. V shed 5 bases, J shed 0 bases, and the junction held 6 bases outside the gene matches. Per germline, CDR1 SEHNR and CDR2 FQNEAQ (reference sequence). The sequence derives from a woman between 35 and 50 years old in good health. Some clones in this sample may be carry-over from other donors' samples. The material sequenced was PBMCs. V is TRBV7-9 and J is TRBJ2-7; TRBD2 matches 8 bases. The CDR3 nucleotides read TGTGCCAGCAGCATAAGCGGGGGTTCCTCCTACGAGCAGTACTTC. Its translation: CASSISGGSSYEQYF. The variable domain in full, completed from reference TRBV7-9 and TRBJ2-7, reads DTGVSQNPRHKITKRGQNVTFRCDPISEHNRLYWYRQTLGQGPEFLTYFQNEAQLEKSRLLSDRFSAERPKGSFSTLEIQRTEQGDSAMYLCASSISGGSSYEQYFGPGTRLTVT.